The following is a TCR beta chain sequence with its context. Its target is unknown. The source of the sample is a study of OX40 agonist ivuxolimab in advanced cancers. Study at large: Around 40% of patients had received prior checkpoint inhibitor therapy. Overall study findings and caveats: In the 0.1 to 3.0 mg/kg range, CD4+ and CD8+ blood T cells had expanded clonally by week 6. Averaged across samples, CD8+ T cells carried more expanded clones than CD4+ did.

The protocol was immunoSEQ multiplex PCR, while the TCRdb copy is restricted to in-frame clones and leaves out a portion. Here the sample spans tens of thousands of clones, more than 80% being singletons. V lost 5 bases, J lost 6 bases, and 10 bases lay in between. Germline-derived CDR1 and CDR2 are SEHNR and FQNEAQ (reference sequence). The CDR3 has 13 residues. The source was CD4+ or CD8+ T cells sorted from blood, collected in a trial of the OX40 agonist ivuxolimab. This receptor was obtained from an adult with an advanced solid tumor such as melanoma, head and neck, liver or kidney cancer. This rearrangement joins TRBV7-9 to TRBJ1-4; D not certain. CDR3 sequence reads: CASSPGIDEKLFF. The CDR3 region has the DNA TGTGCCAGCAGCCCGGGGATAGATGAAAAACTGTTTTTT.